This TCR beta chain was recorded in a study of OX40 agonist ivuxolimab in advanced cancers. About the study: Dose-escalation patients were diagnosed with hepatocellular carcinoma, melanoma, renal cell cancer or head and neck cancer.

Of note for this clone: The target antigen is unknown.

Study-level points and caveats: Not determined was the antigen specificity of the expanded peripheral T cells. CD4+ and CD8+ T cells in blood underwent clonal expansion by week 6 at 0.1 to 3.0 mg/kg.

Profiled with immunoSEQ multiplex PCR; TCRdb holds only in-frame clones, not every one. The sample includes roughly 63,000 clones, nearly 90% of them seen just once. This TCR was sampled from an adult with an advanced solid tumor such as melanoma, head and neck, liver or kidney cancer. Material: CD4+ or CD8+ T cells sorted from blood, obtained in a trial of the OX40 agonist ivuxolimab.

The CDR3 nucleotides are TGTGCCAGCAGCTTAGTGAGGGCTGGTGGCACTGAAGCTTTCTTT. It encodes CASSLVRAGGTEAFF. V and J are TRBV7-8 and TRBJ1-1; D remains ambiguous. This CDR3 contains 15 residues. V was trimmed by 1 base and J by 4 bases, leaving 13 bases between them. Germline CDR1 is SGHVS and CDR2 is FQNEAQ.